This T cell receptor beta chain was sequenced during a study of blood T cells in healthy people across ages. Study results and limitations: Nothing was known about donor CMV status, and this possibly confounded expanded clonotype changes. Donors of long life had a larger count of naive CD4+ cells and greater diversity than aged donors.

A second PCR of about 7 to 11 cycles used a sample-barcoded 5' primer and a J-beta primer mix. A single record per CDR3 protein comes from TCRdb applying MiXCR to the 5' RACE reads. The table has 500,000 to 600,000 distinct CDR3 sequences, 25% to 30% seen once. With respect to this clonotype: Its antigen remains unidentified.

Sequencing was done on a sample of blood. The receptor was isolated from a woman between 70 and 85 years old in good health.

The CDR3 spells CASSSIGGSRSTQYF. CDR3 DNA sequence: TGTGCCAGCAGCTCCATAGGGGGGTCGCGTAGCACGCAGTATTTT. The V gene is TRBV7-2, the J gene TRBJ2-3; D tentatively reads TRBD1 or TRBD2 (6 bases each). The CDR3 totals 15 residues. Trimming cost V 4 bases and J 9 bases, with 20 bases left between them. Germline V gene data show CDR1 as SGHTA and CDR2 as FQGNSA. Based on the CDR3 plus reference TRBV7-2 and TRBJ2-3, the full variable domain is GAGVSQSPSNKVTEKGKDVELRCDPISGHTALYWYRQSLGQGLEFLIYFQGNSAPDKSGLPSDRFSAERTGGSVSTLTIQRTQQEDSAVYLCASSSIGGSRSTQYFGPGTRLTVL.